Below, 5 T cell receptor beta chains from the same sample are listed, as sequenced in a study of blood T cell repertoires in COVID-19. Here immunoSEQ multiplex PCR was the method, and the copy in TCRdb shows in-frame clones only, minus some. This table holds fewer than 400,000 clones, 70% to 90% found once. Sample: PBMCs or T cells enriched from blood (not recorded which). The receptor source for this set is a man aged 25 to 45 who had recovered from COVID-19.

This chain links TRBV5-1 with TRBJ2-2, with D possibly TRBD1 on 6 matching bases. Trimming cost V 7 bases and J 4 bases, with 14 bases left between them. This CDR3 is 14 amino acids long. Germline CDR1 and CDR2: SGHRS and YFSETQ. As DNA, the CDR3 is TGCGCCAGCTGGGGACAAGGTTTCACCGGGGAGCTGTTTTTT. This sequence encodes CASWGQGFTGELFF.

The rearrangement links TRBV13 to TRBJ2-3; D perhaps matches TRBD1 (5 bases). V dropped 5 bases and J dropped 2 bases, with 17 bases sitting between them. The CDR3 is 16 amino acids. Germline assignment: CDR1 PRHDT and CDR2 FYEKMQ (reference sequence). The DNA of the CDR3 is TGTGCCAGCAGCCGTCCCCAGGGCTTTCCCACAGATACGCAGTATTTT. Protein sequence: CASSRPQGFPTDTQYF.

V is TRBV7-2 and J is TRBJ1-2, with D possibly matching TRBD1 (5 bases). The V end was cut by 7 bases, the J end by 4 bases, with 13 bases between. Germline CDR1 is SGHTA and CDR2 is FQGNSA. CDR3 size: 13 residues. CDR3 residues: CASTRDSGYGYTF. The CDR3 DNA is TGTGCCAGCACCAGGGACTCCGGCTATGGCTACACCTTC.

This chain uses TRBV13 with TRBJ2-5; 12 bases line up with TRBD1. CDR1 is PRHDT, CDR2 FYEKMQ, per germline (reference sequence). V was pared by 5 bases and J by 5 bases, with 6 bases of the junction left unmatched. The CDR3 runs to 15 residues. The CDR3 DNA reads TGTGCCAGCAGCACCTCGGGACAGGGGGCGGAGACCCAGTACTTC. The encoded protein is CASSTSGQGAETQYF.

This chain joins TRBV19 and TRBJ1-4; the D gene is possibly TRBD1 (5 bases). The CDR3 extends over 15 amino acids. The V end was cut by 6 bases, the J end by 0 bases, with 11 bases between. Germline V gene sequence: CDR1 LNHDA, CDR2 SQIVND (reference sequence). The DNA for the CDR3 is TGTGCCAGTAGCGACCCGACAGCAACTAATGAAAAACTGTTTTTT. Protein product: CASSDPTATNEKLFF. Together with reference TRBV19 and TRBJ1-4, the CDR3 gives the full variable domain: DGGITQSPKYLFRKEGQNVTLSCEQNLNHDAMYWYRQDPGQGLRLIYYSQIVNDFQKGDIAEGYSVSREKKESFPLTVTSAQKNPTAFYLCASSDPTATNEKLFFGSGTQLSVL.